This record covers a single T cell receptor (beta chain). The entry originates in a study of blood T cell repertoires in COVID-19. The overall study: Collection of acute and convalescent COVID-19 samples took place in the United States, Italy and Spain.

Only in-frame clones appear in the TCRdb table, and some are missing; sequencing was by immunoSEQ multiplex PCR. The sample has 310,000 or so clones, more than 75% seen once; the top ten hold 3.5% to 4.5%. Unmatched junction bases numbered 6, after V lost 2 bases and J lost 8 bases. The CDR3 has 15 amino acids. Germline V CDR1 and CDR2: ENHRY, SYGVKD. The sequenced material came from peripheral blood. This sequence joins TRBV10-3 and TRBJ1-6, with 7 bases fitting TRBD1. This clonotype originated in a woman in her fifties or sixties with active or convalescent COVID-19. As DNA, the CDR3 is TGTGCCATCAGTGAGGGGGACAGTCTATATTCACCCCTCCACTTT. As protein: CAISEGDSLYSPLHF.